This TCR beta chain was obtained from a study of T cells after posttransplantation cyclophosphamide. Busulfan-fludarabine conditioning, marrow transplant, and cyclophosphamide on days +3 and +4 were administered. The table lists this clone with a count of one. As yet, its antigen is unknown. Study-wide results and caveats: Donor CD8+ memory clones often dominated recipient blood repertoires at later times. Recipient CMV seropositivity and CMV reactivation strongly tracked TRB clonality. Skin or GI-infiltrating T cells shared few TRB sequences with blood.

The protocol was immunoSEQ multiplex PCR, while the TCRdb copy is restricted to in-frame clones and leaves out a portion. The sample comprises some 19,000 clones, 74% of which are singletons, and 27% rests with the top ten. Deletions cut 8 bases from V and 0 bases from J, with 8 bases between. This CDR3 is 13 amino acids long. Germline values: CDR1 MNHEY, CDR2 SVGAGI. V and J are TRBV6-5 and TRBJ1-3; D is possibly TRBD1 (5 bases). The clonotype was recovered from a young adult male patient who received an allogeneic stem cell transplant from a related donor, was CMV-positive, and had acute GVHD only. Some T cells may be transferred from the graft donor. Source: PBMCs, taken after an allogeneic stem cell transplant with post-transplant cyclophosphamide. In DNA, the CDR3 is TGTGCCAGCCGGGGGAGCTCTGGAAACACCATATATTTT. Translating it yields CASRGSSGNTIYF.